A selection of T cell receptor beta chains follows, all from one sample in a study of shared clonotypes between healthy human individuals. The assay was immunoSEQ multiplex PCR, and TCRdb's table has in-frame clones only and misses some. Of 2.3 million or so clones listed, 80% to 95% are singletons. Sequencing used naive CD4+ T cells from PBMCs. The receptors come from a man aged 18 to 30 in good health. Some clones in this sample may be carry-over from other donors' samples. CDR3s include the opening cysteine and the closing phenylalanine or tryptophan. Each record gives: CDR3 DNA, CDR3 protein, V gene, clone size, D gene, J gene. A D gene is named only where the DNA matches it firmly. Expanded clones get a size class; other rows say once, few or many, or leave the size out.

DNA: TGTGCCAGCAGCCAAGATAGGGGGATAGAGACCCAGTACTTC; CDR3: CASSQDRGIETQYF; V: TRBV4-2; size: once; D: NA; J: TRBJ2-5
DNA: TGTGCCAGCAGCTTAGTATCTGGAATCGAGATGGCCTACGAGCAGTACTTC; CDR3: CASSLVSGIEMAYEQYF; V: TRBV7-8; size: NA; D: NA; J: TRBJ2-7
DNA: TGTGCCAGCAGCCCATATATAGACAGTCCGAACACTGAAGCTTTCTTT; CDR3: CASSPYIDSPNTEAFF; V: TRBV5-4; size: NA; D: NA; J: TRBJ1-1
DNA: TGTGCCAGCTCAGGGGGGGGTCAAGAGACCCAGTACTTC; CDR3: CASSGGGQETQYF; V: TRBV18; size: NA; D: TRBD2; J: TRBJ2-5
DNA: TGTGCCAGCAGCTTAGGGGGCTCCGATACGCAGTATTTT; CDR3: CASSLGGSDTQYF; V: TRBV11-3; size: NA; D: NA; J: TRBJ2-3
DNA: TGTGCCAGCAGCCAAGGTCGTTGGAACACTGAAGCTTTCTTT; CDR3: CASSQGRWNTEAFF; V: TRBV4-2; size: few; D: NA; J: TRBJ1-1
DNA: TGTGCCAGCAGCTCATCAACCGGGGGAAACTACGAGCAGTACTTC; CDR3: CASSSSTGGNYEQYF; V: TRBV9; size: NA; D: NA; J: TRBJ2-7
DNA: TGTGCCAGCAGCCCGGGCTGGACTAGCGGGCAAGACGAGCAGTACTTC; CDR3: CASSPGWTSGQDEQYF; V: TRBV13; size: once; D: TRBD2; J: TRBJ2-7
DNA: TGCAGCGCTAATAAGGGGACAGGGTTGGGAGGGAACACTGAAGCTTTCTTT; CDR3: CSANKGTGLGGNTEAFF; V: TRBV29-1; size: NA; D: TRBD1; J: TRBJ1-1
DNA: TGTGCCAGCAGCTCCTTGACAGGATCCTACAATGAGCAGTTCTTC; CDR3: CASSSLTGSYNEQFF; V: TRBV7-3; size: NA; D: NA; J: TRBJ2-1
DNA: TGTGCCAGCACAAGACGGACTAGCGGGGGGGTCACAGATACGCAGTATTTT; CDR3: CASTRRTSGGVTDTQYF; V: TRBV7-8; size: once; D: TRBD2; J: TRBJ2-3
DNA: TGCGCCAGCAGCCTTGGGCAGGGAGGAGAGACCCAGTACTTC; CDR3: CASSLGQGGETQYF; V: TRBV5-1; size: NA; D: NA; J: TRBJ2-5
DNA: TGTGCCAGCAGCGTAGGCGGGCTAGGCGAAAAACTGTTTTTT; CDR3: CASSVGGLGEKLFF; V: TRBV9; size: NA; D: NA; J: TRBJ1-4
DNA: TGCAGCGCTTCGTGGGAGACGGGTGAGCAGTTCTTC; CDR3: CSASWETGEQFF; V: TRBV29-1; size: NA; D: NA; J: TRBJ2-1
DNA: TGCGCCAGCAGTCCTTTTGTGGGGGGACATGAGCAGTTCTTC; CDR3: CASSPFVGGHEQFF; V: TRBV23-1; size: NA; D: NA; J: TRBJ2-1
DNA: TGTGCCACCGTCTCTAACTATGGCTACACCTTC; CDR3: CATVSNYGYTF; V: TRBV28; size: NA; D: NA; J: TRBJ1-2
DNA: TGCGCCAGCAGCCGAGGAGCCGGGACTAGCGGCAATGAGCAGTTCTTC; CDR3: CASSRGAGTSGNEQFF; V: TRBV4-3; size: NA; D: TRBD2; J: TRBJ2-1
DNA: TGCGCCAGCAGCCACCGAGCCGGGACAGTCTACGAGCAGTACTTC; CDR3: CASSHRAGTVYEQYF; V: TRBV4-3; size: NA; D: TRBD1; J: TRBJ2-7
DNA: TGTGCCAGCAGACAGATACGAGATGAAGCTTTCTTT; CDR3: CASRQIRDEAFF; V: TRBV6-1; size: NA; D: NA; J: TRBJ1-1
DNA: TGCACCAGCAGCCAAGCGCGGACTAGCGGGGCCCAAGAGACCCAGTACTTC; CDR3: CTSSQARTSGAQETQYF; V: TRBV1; size: NA; D: NA; J: TRBJ2-5
DNA: TGTGCCAGCAGCCGGGACACCAACAATGAGCAGTTCTTC; CDR3: CASSRDTNNEQFF; V: TRBV7-9; size: NA; D: NA; J: TRBJ2-1
DNA: TGTGCCAGTAGGTCAGCGAAAGCGGGAGGGCCCCACGAGCAGTACTTC; CDR3: CASRSAKAGGPHEQYF; V: TRBV19; size: NA; D: TRBD2; J: TRBJ2-7
DNA: TGTGCCAGCAGCTTATTACAGTCCGGCGAGCAGTACTTC; CDR3: CASSLLQSGEQYF; V: TRBV7-9; size: NA; D: NA; J: TRBJ2-7
DNA: TGTGCCAGCAGCGCAAACAGGGGGAGGGGAAACACCATATATTTT; CDR3: CASSANRGRGNTIYF; V: TRBV7-9; size: NA; D: TRBD1; J: TRBJ1-3
DNA: TGTGCCAGCAGCTATAGAACCGAGCAGTACTTC; CDR3: CASSYRTEQYF; V: TRBV11-2; size: NA; D: NA; J: TRBJ2-7
DNA: TGTGCCAGCAGCGTAGTGGATGGCTATGGCTACACCTTC; CDR3: CASSVVDGYGYTF; V: TRBV9; size: NA; D: NA; J: TRBJ1-2
DNA: TGTGCCAGTAAGGTCTCGGGCGGCACTGAAGCTTTCTTT; CDR3: CASKVSGGTEAFF; V: TRBV19; size: few; D: NA; J: TRBJ1-1
DNA: TGTGCCATCAAAGAACAGGGGGCCACAGATACGCAGTATTTT; CDR3: CAIKEQGATDTQYF; V: TRBV10-3; size: NA; D: TRBD1; J: TRBJ2-3
DNA: TGTGCCAGCTCACCACTATTGCCGGGCGGCACCGGGGAGCTGTTTTTT; CDR3: CASSPLLPGGTGELFF; V: TRBV18; size: NA; D: NA; J: TRBJ2-2
DNA: TGCGCCAGCAGCTTCACGGTTGGGACAGGCTACGAGCAGTACTTC; CDR3: CASSFTVGTGYEQYF; V: TRBV5-1; size: NA; D: TRBD1; J: TRBJ2-7
DNA: TGCGCCAGCAGCCGGGCGATCAGAGGGGGGATGAATGAAAAACTGTTTTTT; CDR3: CASSRAIRGGMNEKLFF; V: TRBV5-1; size: NA; D: NA; J: TRBJ1-4
DNA: TGCAGCGTTGAATTCCCAGGGACAGATACGCAGTATTTT; CDR3: CSVEFPGTDTQYF; V: TRBV29-1; size: once; D: NA; J: TRBJ2-3
DNA: TGTGCCAGCAGCTTCACCGCGACAGGGAGCGAGCAGTACTTC; CDR3: CASSFTATGSEQYF; V: TRBV6-6; size: once; D: TRBD1; J: TRBJ2-7
DNA: TGTGCCAGCAGCCGAGGACGGACTAGCTACGAGCAGTACTTC; CDR3: CASSRGRTSYEQYF; V: TRBV28; size: once; D: TRBD2; J: TRBJ2-7
DNA: TGTGCCAGCAGTGGGCAAGGGGACACTGAAGCTTTCTTT; CDR3: CASSGQGDTEAFF; V: TRBV6-4; size: NA; D: NA; J: TRBJ1-1
DNA: TGTGCCAGCAGCTCTCGTCGTCAGCAGTACTTC; CDR3: CASSSRRQQYF; V: TRBV21-1; size: NA; D: NA; J: TRBJ2-7
DNA: TGTGCCTGGGGTGGCGGGAGGAGCACAGATACGCAGTATTTT; CDR3: CAWGGGRSTDTQYF; V: TRBV30; size: NA; D: TRBD2; J: TRBJ2-3
DNA: TGTGCCTGGAGTGTGGCAGGAATGTACGAGCAGTACTTC; CDR3: CAWSVAGMYEQYF; V: TRBV30; size: NA; D: NA; J: TRBJ2-7
DNA: TGTGCCAGCAGCCCGCGACAGGTACACTCCTACGAGCAGTACTTC; CDR3: CASSPRQVHSYEQYF; V: TRBV14; size: once; D: NA; J: TRBJ2-7
DNA: TGTGCCAGCAGCGCCGGACTAGCGGGGAACTACAATGAGCAGTTCTTC; CDR3: CASSAGLAGNYNEQFF; V: TRBV9; size: NA; D: TRBD2; J: TRBJ2-1
DNA: TGTGCCAGCAGCGTTATGGGGTTCCAAGAGACCCAGTACTTC; CDR3: CASSVMGFQETQYF; V: TRBV7-9; size: NA; D: NA; J: TRBJ2-5
DNA: TGTGCCACCAGCAGAGATCCTTGGGTGAATGAGCAGTTCTTC; CDR3: CATSRDPWVNEQFF; V: TRBV15; size: NA; D: NA; J: TRBJ2-1
DNA: TGTGCCGTGCTGGATAGCGGGAGTAGCTATGAGCAGTTCTTC; CDR3: CAVLDSGSSYEQFF; V: TRBV6-1; size: NA; D: TRBD2; J: TRBJ2-1
DNA: TGTGCCAGCAGCTTAGGGGCTAGCGTCCTACGAGAGACCCAGTACTTC; CDR3: CASSLGASVLRETQYF; V: TRBV11-2; size: once; D: NA; J: TRBJ2-5
DNA: TGTGCCAGCAGCGTAGCCCATGACAGAGTATATGGCTACACCTTC; CDR3: CASSVAHDRVYGYTF; V: TRBV9; size: NA; D: NA; J: TRBJ1-2
DNA: TGTGCCAGCAGCTACATATCCGCTCGGGACAGCCGAAGACCTTCCCCTGTGGGCTTC; CDR3: CASSYISARDSRRPSPVGF; V: TRBV28; size: NA; D: TRBD1; J: TRBJ1-2
DNA: TGTGCCTGGAGTGTAGGGCCAGCGGGGCGACGGGGAAACACCATATATTTT; CDR3: CAWSVGPAGRRGNTIYF; V: TRBV30; size: NA; D: NA; J: TRBJ1-3
DNA: TGTGCCAGCAGCTTCCAACAGGGGCTCTCTGGAAACACCATATATTTT; CDR3: CASSFQQGLSGNTIYF; V: TRBV7-2; size: NA; D: TRBD1; J: TRBJ1-3
DNA: TGTGCCAGCAGTGTAAGGATGGGCGACGAGCAGTACTTC; CDR3: CASSVRMGDEQYF; V: TRBV7-3; size: NA; D: NA; J: TRBJ2-7